This TCR beta chain is drawn from a study of identical twins (dated by TCRdb to the mid-2010s). Notes on the research overall: To test whether fetal clonotypes persist, the study used deep sequencing on TCR alpha and beta repertoires from monozygotic twins, unrelated adults of various ages, and cord blood. To rule out contamination, replicate twin experiments were performed at different times with different library preparation protocols. What the study reported, not specific to this receptor: Invariant T cells such as MAIT and iNKT could partly confound zero-insertion analyses, although diverse VJ usage argued against such confounding for most clonotypes. Out-of-frame TCR alpha sharing in monozygotic twins was systematically underestimated by recombination models, whereas sharing between unrelated individuals was in agreement with the recombination models. Abundant cord blood beta clonotypes carried fewer insertions; young adult naive repertoires showed a weaker similar trend, while memory repertoires showed none. The excess sharing between twins in beta out-of-frame sequences was weaker because fewer shared sequences reduced the signal-to-noise ratio. Conclusions relied on cross-sectional statistical analysis, since the same donors could not be followed over many years. Out-of-frame TCR alpha sequences shared between twins showed an excess of low generation-probability sequences compared with coincidental sharing between unrelated individuals.

Every donor in the study was a healthy Caucasian. V drops 5 bases and J drops 2 bases, leaving 14 bases in between. Reading from cysteine to phenylalanine, the CDR3 counts 14 amino acids. Left in the record is the CDR3 DNA by itself, 42 bases read in frame from the first base. The CDR1 and CDR2 encoded by the germline V gene (reference sequence) are DFQATT and SNEGSKA. The sample holds a few counts of this clonotype. Its antigen remains unidentified. No per-base quality is available; no much larger clone lies one base away. The protocol used for the library was 5' RACE. Instrument used: Illumina HiSeq 2000. Template switching introduced a universal primer binding site; the final cDNA contained a unique molecular identifier, enabling accurate counting of TCR cDNA molecules. Specific primers in the conserved constant-segment region were used to synthesize first-strand cDNA for TCR alpha and beta chains. Each cDNA library was double barcoded, with a SMART-Mk sample barcode plus Illumina barcodes, to control for contamination. Two successive PCR steps introduced TruSeq adapter sequences along with Illumina sample barcodes. TCR alpha and beta cDNA libraries were sequenced on the Illumina HiSeq platform with custom primers. For the original study's pipeline: MiGEC processed the raw reads to extract unique molecular identifiers, while MiXCR was used to determine the CDR3 positions. Recombination models were inferred per individual with the repgenHMM and IGoR tools using an EM algorithm. Shared clonotype analysis was performed with the tcR package in R, normalizing sharing by the product of cloneset sizes. Out-of-frame nonproductive sequences were analyzed to study raw recombination free of thymic and clonal selection effects. The public reads were run again by TCRdb, first through fastp at Q25 and then through MiXCR, and only productive beta chains were kept. Each entry is one CDR3 protein sequence, shown with its most common DNA and genes. The V and J calls were determined by TCRdb, not by the authors. The sample contains approximately 1.8 million distinct CDR3 sequences, roughly a third of them found a single time. Jointly, the top ten make up about 0.27% of the sample.

The clonotype comes from a newborn girl in good health. The sample taken for sequencing was cord blood. The chain links TRBV20-1 with TRBJ2-3; tentative D gene TRBD2, with 5 bases matching. At the DNA level, the sequence is TGCAGTGCTCCGCCGGCGGGCGTCACAGATACGCAGTATTTT. Its amino acids are CSAPPAGVTDTQYF.